This TCR beta chain comes out of a study of T cell changes during pregnancy in multiple sclerosis. Assay used: immunoSEQ multiplex PCR; TCRdb lists only in-frame clones, some missing. The table shows under 85,000 clones, with over 75% occurring only once. V lost 2 bases to trimming and J lost 0 bases, with 9 bases between them. The length of the CDR3 is 15 residues. In germline, CDR1 is SGHTA, CDR2 FQGNSA. This clone was found once. The chain links TRBV7-2 to TRBJ2-3, with D possibly matching TRBD1 (5 bases). The sample in question was peripheral blood, obtained in the third trimester of pregnancy. This clonotype originated in a female donor with multiple sclerosis, enrolled in a pregnancy study. The CDR3 sequence is CASSLLYRSTDTQYF. CDR3 nucleotides: TGTGCCAGCAGCTTATTGTACAGGAGCACAGATACGCAGTATTTT.